This T cell receptor beta chain is drawn from a study of T cells expressing NK-cell markers. Overall study: From sorted CD3+CD56+NKG2C+, CD3+CD56+NKG2C- and CD3+CD56-NKG2C+ T cells came the TCR beta repertoires. HCMV seropositivity marked seven of the eight sequenced donors; one was seronegative.

This CDR3 contains 13 residues. CDR1 is DFQATT and CDR2 is SNEGSKA in the germline V gene (reference sequence). For this clonotype: Its antigen remains unknown.

Study-level points and caveats: Expanded NKG2C+ T cell clones were not confirmed as HCMV-specific.

TCR beta cDNA was generated via 5'RACE template switching incorporating UMIs. From the 5' RACE reads, TCRdb lists one entry per CDR3 protein and no DNA. Here the sample table reports hundreds of thousands of distinct CDR3 sequences. This clonotype was obtained from a man aged 18-70 years in good health. This chain connects TRBV20-1 to TRBJ2-5; TCRdb lists TRBD2, though no DNA is available to test this call. Sequencing used blood T cells: a sorted CD56 or NKG2C T cell subset, CD4+ or CD8+ T cells, or bulk PBMC T cells (not recorded which). CDR3 protein: CSAPLVGSGTQYF.